The source of this TCR beta chain is a study of CD8+ T cells in alopecia areata. General observations from the study: Lesional scalp displayed greater clonality than normal scalp, most notably in alopecia totalis/universalis. One nonresponder leaves baseline CD8+ expansion's link to response uncertain.

Extraction of RNA preceded its reverse transcription into cDNA, which served as the sequencing template. Using immunoSEQ multiplex PCR, the repertoire was profiled, and TCRdb retains in-frame clones only, with some absent. The table has 150,000 to 200,000 clones, 60% seen once. Treatment indicated: oral pan-JAK inhibitor, 5-10 mg twice daily. Collection of lesional scalp punch biopsies and peripheral blood was performed in alopecia areata patients. Cell sorting on a FACSAria was used to separate CD4+ and CD8+ T cells from the PBMCs. Concerning this clone itself: The antigen is unknown.

The receptor comes from a human donor with alopecia areata. The sequences come from CD4+ T cells sorted from blood, collected at week 24, from a patient treated with tofacitinib.

CDR3 loop: CSVGHRGNGYTF. As DNA, the CDR3 is TGCAGCGTTGGCCACAGGGGCAATGGCTACACCTTC. The rearrangement uses TRBV29-1 and TRBJ1-2; TRBD1 aligns across 7 bases. V lost 4 bases and J lost 6; bases outside the gene matches: 5. The CDR3 has 12 amino acids. From germline, CDR1 is SQVTM and CDR2 ANQGSEA.